The 5 T cell receptor beta chains below all came from one sample that was sequenced in a study of blood T cell repertoires in COVID-19. Profiled with immunoSEQ multiplex PCR; TCRdb holds only in-frame clones, not every one. The profile shows around 240,000 clones, roughly 81% of them singletons. Input material: peripheral blood. These receptors all stem from a middle-aged man with acute or convalescent COVID-19.

The chain combines TRBV10-2 with TRBJ1-3; 7 bases match TRBD1. The germline V gene encodes CDR1 WSHSY and CDR2 SAAADI. This CDR3 contains 17 residues. Trimming removed 7 bases from V and 2 bases from J; junction bases left unmatched: 14. The CDR3 region is CASKGAPGILTGNTIYF. CDR3 nucleotide sequence: TGCGCCAGCAAGGGGGCGCCAGGGATCTTAACTGGAAACACCATATATTTT.

The chain links TRBV19 to TRBJ1-6; D ambiguous. The CDR3 is 15 residues long. Germline lookup yields CDR1 LNHDA and CDR2 SQIVND (reference sequence). V shed 2 bases and J shed 7 bases, with 12 bases lying between them. The CDR3 region is CASSINGVPNSPLHF. The CDR3, as DNA: TGTGCCAGTAGTATAAACGGGGTACCAAATTCACCCCTCCACTTT.

The chain joins TRBV6-5 to TRBJ1-6; no definite D call. CDR1 is MNHEY, CDR2 SVGAGI, per germline. V was pared by 0 bases and J by 8 bases, with 5 bases between. The CDR3 runs 13 residues. This CDR3 reads CASSYSEDSPLHF. The CDR3 DNA is TGTGCCAGCAGTTACTCGGAGGATTCACCCCTCCACTTT.

This clone was counted between two and nine times. The gene calls are TRBV6-2 or TRBV6-3 and TRBJ2-7, with 9 bases aligning to TRBD2. The trim removed 4 bases at V and 2 bases at J, leaving 6 bases unmatched. Per germline, CDR1 MNHEY and CDR2 SVGEGT. This CDR3 is 15 amino acids long. The CDR3 loop reads CASSSSGGHTYEQYF. Here the CDR3 DNA reads TGTGCCAGCAGTTCGAGCGGGGGGCATACCTACGAGCAGTACTTC.

The chain has TRBV3-1 (or the pseudogene TRBV3-2) and TRBJ1-1, with D tentatively TRBD1 (5 bases). CDR1 is LGHDT, CDR2 YNNKEL, per germline (reference sequence). The CDR3 contains 14 residues. The V end lost 1 base, the J end lost 4 bases, and 10 bases lay between the germline ends. This chain's CDR3 is CASSQAGGGTEAFF. CDR3 coding DNA: TGTGCCAGCAGCCAAGCAGGCGGGGGCACTGAAGCTTTCTTT.